Listed here are 8 T cell receptor beta chains from one sample, sequenced in a study of blood T cell repertoires in COVID-19. TCRdb keeps only in-frame clones here, not all; method: immunoSEQ multiplex PCR. This table holds 95,000 to 150,000 clones, 86% found once. The material sequenced was peripheral blood. The receptor set was obtained from a man aged 35 to 55 with acute or convalescent COVID-19.

Only a few counts were recorded for this clone. The chain links TRBV5-4 to TRBJ2-1, with 7 bases lining up with TRBD2. Unmatched junction bases numbered 5, after V lost 3 bases and J lost 5 bases. The CDR3 has 14 residues. From germline, CDR1 is SGHNT and CDR2 YYREEE (reference sequence). Here the CDR3 DNA reads TGTGCCAGCAGCTCGTCGGGGGGACACAATGAGCAGTTCTTC. It codes for CASSSSGGHNEQFF.

This clone has at least ten counts. The chain uses TRBV27 and TRBJ1-5; D uncertain. The CDR3 totals 12 residues. V lost 6 bases to trimming and J lost 3 bases, with 6 bases between them. Germline lookup yields CDR1 MNHEY and CDR2 SMNVEV (reference sequence). The CDR3 here is CASSALNQPQHF. The CDR3 DNA reads as TGTGCCAGCAGCGCACTCAATCAGCCCCAGCATTTT.

The chain carries TRBV6-5 and TRBJ2-3, with 9 bases that match TRBD1. The CDR3 contains 14 residues. The germline V gene encodes CDR1 MNHEY and CDR2 SVGAGI. V shed 4 bases, J shed 4 bases, and the junction held 3 bases outside the gene matches. The CDR3 here is CASSSRTGADTQYF. The CDR3 DNA reads TGTGCCAGCAGTTCTCGGACAGGGGCAGATACGCAGTATTTT.

Concerning this clone itself: One junction end disagrees with the germline gene, perhaps due to a read error. V and J are TRBV11-2 and TRBJ1-2; D gene uncertain. This CDR3 is built from 11 residues. Germline V gene lookup returns CDR1 SGHAT and CDR2 FQNNGV. As DNA, the CDR3 is TGTGCCAGCAGCAACGACAATGACCCGTCCTTC. Its translation: CASSNDNDPSF. Variable domain in full (rest from reference TRBV11-2 and TRBJ1-2): EAGVAQSPRYKIIEKRQSVAFWCNPISGHATLYWYQQILGQGPKLLIQFQNNGVVDDSQLPKDRFSAERLKGVDSTLKIQPAKLEDSAVYLCASSNDNDPSFGSGTRLTVV.

In this sample, this clone turned up once. The gene calls are TRBV20-1 and TRBJ2-7; D might be TRBD2 (7 bases). The CDR3 runs 11 residues. The V and J ends lost 7 bases and 7 bases respectively, with 14 bases between them. Germline-derived CDR1 and CDR2 are DFQATT and SNEGSKA (reference sequence). CDR3 amino acids: CSVREGEEQYF. The CDR3 region has the DNA TGCAGTGTGAGGGAGGGGGAGGAGCAGTACTTC.

This chain links TRBV11-2 with TRBJ2-7; D possibly corresponds to TRBD1 (5 bases). The germline V gene encodes CDR1 SGHAT and CDR2 FQNNGV. V was trimmed by 0 bases and J by 7 bases, leaving 13 bases between them. This CDR3 is built from 14 residues. CDR3 in amino acids: CASSLDTSRGEQYF. In DNA, the CDR3 is TGTGCCAGCAGCTTAGATACGAGTAGGGGAGAGCAGTACTTC.

The rearrangement uses TRBV6-5 and TRBJ2-5, with 9 positions matching TRBD1. The J segment lost 1 base and the V segment lost 3 bases, leaving 6 bases of the junction unmatched. The CDR3 covers 16 residues. Germline CDR1 is MNHEY and CDR2 is SVGAGI. The CDR3 bases are TGTGCCAGCAGTTATTTGGGACAGGGCACCCAAGAGACCCAGTACTTC. Translated: CASSYLGQGTQETQYF.

The rearrangement joins TRBV7-3 to TRBJ2-5; 9 bases map to TRBD2. V lost 5 bases, J lost 9 bases, and 16 bases stayed unmatched. The germline V gene has CDR1 SGHTA and CDR2 FQGTGA. The CDR3 runs 16 residues. The CDR3 protein is CASSLNSGGPVAAQYF. DNA of the CDR3: TGTGCCAGCAGCCTTAATAGCGGGGGCCCTGTGGCGGCCCAGTACTTC.